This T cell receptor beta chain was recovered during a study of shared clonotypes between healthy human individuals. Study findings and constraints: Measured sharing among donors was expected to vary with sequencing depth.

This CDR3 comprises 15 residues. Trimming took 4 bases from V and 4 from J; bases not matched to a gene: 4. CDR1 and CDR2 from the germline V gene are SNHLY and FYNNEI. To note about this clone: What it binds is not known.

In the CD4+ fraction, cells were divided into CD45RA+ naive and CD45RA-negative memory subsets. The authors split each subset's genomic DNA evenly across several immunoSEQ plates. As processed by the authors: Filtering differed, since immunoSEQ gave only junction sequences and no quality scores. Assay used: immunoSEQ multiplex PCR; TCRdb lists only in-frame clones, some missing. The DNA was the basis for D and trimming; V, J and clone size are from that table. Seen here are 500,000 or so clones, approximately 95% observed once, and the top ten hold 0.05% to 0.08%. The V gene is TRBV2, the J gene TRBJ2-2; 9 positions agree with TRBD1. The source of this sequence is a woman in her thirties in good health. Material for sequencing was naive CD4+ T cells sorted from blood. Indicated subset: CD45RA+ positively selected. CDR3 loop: CASSVQGASTGELFF. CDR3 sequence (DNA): TGTGCCAGCAGTGTACAGGGGGCGAGCACCGGGGAGCTGTTTTTT.